The rows below give T cell receptor beta chains drawn from one sample of a study of vaccination effects on CD4 cells after COVID-19. The antigens for these receptors are not known. Method: immunoSEQ multiplex PCR; TCRdb's copy keeps in-frame clones and lacks some. The sample has fewer than 15,000 clones, 73% seen once. The specimen was CD4+ T cells from PBMCs cultured with HCoV-NL63 spike peptides, collected after COVID-19 vaccination. The receptor set was obtained from a human donor who had a prior SARS-CoV-2 infection. Both conserved end residues are part of each CDR3. Each record gives: J gene, D gene, clone size, V gene, CDR3 DNA, CDR3 protein. D genes are given only for firm matches. Clone size is shown for a subset of rows, as once, few, many or a class of expanded clone.

j_gene: TRBJ2-7; d_gene: -; abundance: -; v_gene: TRBV2; CDR3nt: TGTGCCAGCAGTCGGACAAACTACGAGCAGTACTTC; CDR3aa: CASSRTNYEQYF
j_gene: TRBJ2-2; d_gene: -; abundance: -; v_gene: TRBV7-2; CDR3nt: TGTGCCAGCAGCCCCTGGGGCGGGGAGCTGTTTTTT; CDR3aa: CASSPWGGELFF
j_gene: TRBJ2-2; d_gene: -; abundance: -; v_gene: TRBV27; CDR3nt: TGTGCCACCCGGTGGACCGGGGAGCTGTTTTTT; CDR3aa: CATRWTGELFF
j_gene: TRBJ2-5; d_gene: -; abundance: once; v_gene: TRBV7-9; CDR3nt: TGTGCCAGCAGCTTAGGAAGACCACACCAAGAGACCCAGTACTTC; CDR3aa: CASSLGRPHQETQYF
j_gene: TRBJ1-1; d_gene: -; abundance: -; v_gene: TRBV7-3; CDR3nt: TGTGCCAGCAGCTTAGATGGAGGGGTCACTGAAGCTTTCTTT; CDR3aa: CASSLDGGVTEAFF
j_gene: TRBJ1-1; d_gene: -; abundance: -; v_gene: TRBV30; CDR3nt: TGTGCCTGGAGTGGAGTGGGGGGGAGGATAGCTTTCTTT; CDR3aa: CAWSGVGGRIAFF
j_gene: TRBJ2-1; d_gene: -; abundance: -; v_gene: TRBV4-3; CDR3nt: TGCGCCAGCAGCCAGTGGACCGGCCACAATGAGCAGTTCTTC; CDR3aa: CASSQWTGHNEQFF
j_gene: TRBJ2-7; d_gene: -; abundance: -; v_gene: TRBV7-8; CDR3nt: TGTGCCAGCAGCTCGGGGCGGGGGCAGGTAACCTACGAGCAGTACTTC; CDR3aa: CASSSGRGQVTYEQYF
j_gene: TRBJ2-2; d_gene: -; abundance: -; v_gene: TRBV7-3; CDR3nt: TGTGCCAGCAGCTTATCGGCGGGAAACACCGGGGAGCTGTTTTTT; CDR3aa: CASSLSAGNTGELFF
j_gene: TRBJ2-3; d_gene: -; abundance: -; v_gene: TRBV7-2; CDR3nt: TGTGCCAGCAGCTCCCGGACCTTTACCACAGATACGCAGTATTTT; CDR3aa: CASSSRTFTTDTQYF
j_gene: TRBJ2-6; d_gene: TRBD1; abundance: few; v_gene: TRBV18; CDR3nt: TGTGCCAGCTCACGAACCCGCCCCGGGACAGGCCACTCTGGGGCCAACGTCCTGACTTTC; CDR3aa: CASSRTRPGTGHSGANVLTF
j_gene: TRBJ1-2; d_gene: -; abundance: -; v_gene: TRBV3-1/TRBV3-2; CDR3nt: TGTGCCAGCAGCCAGGGGGCGTTTTTCGTGCATGGCTACACCTTC; CDR3aa: CASSQGAFFVHGYTF
j_gene: TRBJ1-1; d_gene: -; abundance: once; v_gene: TRBV3-1/TRBV3-2; CDR3nt: TGTGCCAGCAGCCAAGGAAAGGGGGGTGAAGCTTTCTTT; CDR3aa: CASSQGKGGEAFF
j_gene: TRBJ1-1; d_gene: -; abundance: -; v_gene: TRBV29-1; CDR3nt: TGCAGCGTTGTGAGGGTCTTGGGCACTGAAGCTTTCTTT; CDR3aa: CSVVRVLGTEAFF
j_gene: TRBJ2-1; d_gene: -; abundance: once; v_gene: TRBV7-2; CDR3nt: TGTGCCAGCAGCTCGACCCCCCCCGGGGGATTCTGGTTCTTC; CDR3aa: CASSSTPPGGFWFF
j_gene: TRBJ1-5; d_gene: -; abundance: once; v_gene: TRBV5-5; CDR3nt: TGTGCCAGCAGCTTGGACAGGGTAAACCAGCCCCAGCATTTT; CDR3aa: CASSLDRVNQPQHF
j_gene: TRBJ2-1; d_gene: -; abundance: -; v_gene: TRBV7-3; CDR3nt: TGTGCCAGCAGCTTAAGCGGCGGGCAGGGCCGAGAGCAGTTCTTC; CDR3aa: CASSLSGGQGREQFF
j_gene: TRBJ2-3; d_gene: TRBD2; abundance: -; v_gene: TRBV6-1; CDR3nt: TGTGCCAGCAGTGAAGCGCTTCAGAGCGGGAGGGTAGTAGATACGCAGTATTTT; CDR3aa: CASSEALQSGRVVDTQYF
j_gene: TRBJ2-1; d_gene: -; abundance: few; v_gene: TRBV27; CDR3nt: TGTGCCAGCAGTTACTTTCGTAGCGGCGCCTACAATGAGCAGTTCTTC; CDR3aa: CASSYFRSGAYNEQFF
j_gene: TRBJ1-2; d_gene: -; abundance: -; v_gene: TRBV30; CDR3nt: TGTGCCTGGAGCAACAGGGATTACTATGGCTACACCTTC; CDR3aa: CAWSNRDYYGYTF
j_gene: TRBJ2-5; d_gene: -; abundance: once; v_gene: TRBV6-6; CDR3nt: TGTGCCAGCGCTCTCGGACCGCAAGAGACCCAGTACTTC; CDR3aa: CASALGPQETQYF
j_gene: TRBJ2-7; d_gene: TRBD1; abundance: -; v_gene: TRBV4-1; CDR3nt: TGCGCCAGCAGCCAGGTACAGGGGGTAGGATCCTACGAGCAGTACTTC; CDR3aa: CASSQVQGVGSYEQYF
j_gene: TRBJ1-2; d_gene: TRBD1; abundance: -; v_gene: TRBV27; CDR3nt: TGTGCCAGCAGTTTGGGGGGACAGCCCTATGGCTACACCTTC; CDR3aa: CASSLGGQPYGYTF
j_gene: TRBJ2-7; d_gene: TRBD2; abundance: few; v_gene: TRBV18; CDR3nt: TGTGCCAGCTCAGGGTGGGCTAGCGGGAGAGGAGACGAGCAGTACTTC; CDR3aa: CASSGWASGRGDEQYF
j_gene: TRBJ2-1; d_gene: TRBD2; abundance: -; v_gene: TRBV9; CDR3nt: TGTGCCAGCAGCGCCCTAGCGGATACCTACAATGAGCAGTTCTTC; CDR3aa: CASSALADTYNEQFF
j_gene: TRBJ2-3; d_gene: TRBD2; abundance: -; v_gene: TRBV7-3; CDR3nt: TGTGCCAGCAGCAAGGGGACTAGCGATACGCAGTATTTT; CDR3aa: CASSKGTSDTQYF
j_gene: TRBJ2-7; d_gene: TRBD1; abundance: -; v_gene: TRBV6-2/TRBV6-3; CDR3nt: TGTGCCAGCAGTTACTCCCTGACAGGGAGCGAGCAGTACTTC; CDR3aa: CASSYSLTGSEQYF
j_gene: TRBJ2-7; d_gene: -; abundance: -; v_gene: TRBV27; CDR3nt: TGTGCCAGCAGTTCATACTCCGGGGGCTACGAGCAGTACTTC; CDR3aa: CASSSYSGGYEQYF
j_gene: TRBJ2-1; d_gene: TRBD2; abundance: medium-sized; v_gene: TRBV6-5; CDR3nt: TGTGCCAGCGAGGGACTAGCGGGAGGGCACAATGAGCAGTTCTTC; CDR3aa: CASEGLAGGHNEQFF
j_gene: TRBJ2-7; d_gene: -; abundance: -; v_gene: TRBV18; CDR3nt: TGTGCCAGCTCTGGCTCTAATGGGCAAAAGGGGAACTACGAGCAGTACTTC; CDR3aa: CASSGSNGQKGNYEQYF
j_gene: TRBJ2-7; d_gene: -; abundance: -; v_gene: TRBV12-3/TRBV12-4; CDR3nt: TGTGCCAGCAGTGCTGGTTACGAGCAGTACTTC; CDR3aa: CASSAGYEQYF
j_gene: TRBJ2-3; d_gene: -; abundance: -; v_gene: TRBV18; CDR3nt: TGTGCCAGCTCACCAGTGAACCAATACTTGGATACGCAGTATTTT; CDR3aa: CASSPVNQYLDTQYF
j_gene: TRBJ1-3; d_gene: -; abundance: -; v_gene: TRBV6-5; CDR3nt: TGTGCCAGCAGTCTGACAGGATTTGGAAACACCATATATTTT; CDR3aa: CASSLTGFGNTIYF
j_gene: TRBJ1-1; d_gene: -; abundance: -; v_gene: TRBV25-1; CDR3nt: TGTGCCAGCAGTGAACCCATCGGTCGAGCTTTCTTT; CDR3aa: CASSEPIGRAFF
j_gene: TRBJ1-1; d_gene: -; abundance: few; v_gene: TRBV19; CDR3nt: TGTGCCAGTAGTACGGCAGGACCCTACGAAGCTTTCTTT; CDR3aa: CASSTAGPYEAFF
j_gene: TRBJ2-7; d_gene: -; abundance: -; v_gene: TRBV18; CDR3nt: TGTGCCAGCTCACCAGGGGGGTTCTCCTACGAGCAGTACTTC; CDR3aa: CASSPGGFSYEQYF
j_gene: TRBJ2-3; d_gene: TRBD2; abundance: -; v_gene: TRBV4-2; CDR3nt: TGTGCCAGCAGCCAACAAGCGGGAGCGGGGGCAGATACGCAGTATTTT; CDR3aa: CASSQQAGAGADTQYF
j_gene: TRBJ2-7; d_gene: -; abundance: -; v_gene: TRBV20-1; CDR3nt: TGCAGTGCTATTCACGGCTACGAGCAGTACTTC; CDR3aa: CSAIHGYEQYF
j_gene: TRBJ2-3; d_gene: TRBD2; abundance: -; v_gene: TRBV10-1; CDR3nt: TGCGCCAGCACTGGACTAGCGGGGGGGCCAACAGATACGCAGTATTTT; CDR3aa: CASTGLAGGPTDTQYF
j_gene: TRBJ2-1; d_gene: -; abundance: -; v_gene: TRBV30; CDR3nt: TGTGCCTGGAGTGTATTTCGGGGGAGGAATGAGCAGTTCTTC; CDR3aa: CAWSVFRGRNEQFF
j_gene: TRBJ2-3; d_gene: -; abundance: -; v_gene: TRBV29-1; CDR3nt: TGCAGCGTTCTTCAGGGGGGGACAGATACGCAGTATTTT; CDR3aa: CSVLQGGTDTQYF
j_gene: TRBJ2-5; d_gene: TRBD2; abundance: -; v_gene: TRBV28; CDR3nt: TGTGCCAGCAGTTTGGGAGGGTCCCAAGAGACCCAGTACTTC; CDR3aa: CASSLGGSQETQYF
j_gene: TRBJ2-3; d_gene: TRBD2; abundance: -; v_gene: TRBV5-1; CDR3nt: TGCGCCAGCAGCTTTCCCTGGGGGGGGACTAACACAGATACGCAGTATTTT; CDR3aa: CASSFPWGGTNTDTQYF
j_gene: TRBJ1-2; d_gene: -; abundance: few; v_gene: TRBV15; CDR3nt: TGTGCCACCAGCGGAATAGCGCTCGGCTACACCTTC; CDR3aa: CATSGIALGYTF